Presented here are 32 T cell receptor beta chains from one specimen sequenced in a study of blood T cells in healthy people across ages. A sample-barcoded 5' primer and a J-beta primer mix were used in a second PCR of about 7 to 12 cycles. Using its own MiXCR run on the 5' RACE reads, TCRdb lists one record per CDR3 protein. Of fewer than 2,000,000 distinct CDR3 sequences in the sample, about 39% were seen once. Input material: blood. The receptor source for this set is a human donor in good health.

The CDR3 nucleotides are TGTGCCAGCATCCGAACGGACGTCTCCTACGAGCAGTACTTC. This sequence encodes CASIRTDVSYEQYF. J is TRBJ2-7 and V is TRBV7-9; D unclear. The germline gives CDR1 SEHNR, CDR2 FQNEAQ (reference sequence). The CDR3 spans 14 residues. With 7 bases removed from V and 0 bases from J, the gap between germline ends came to 13 bases.

V and J are TRBV7-2 and TRBJ2-5, with 12 bases that match TRBD2. This CDR3 spans 18 amino acids. Unmatched junction bases numbered 8, after V lost 0 bases and J lost 3 bases. Germline CDR1 reads SGHTA; CDR2 reads FQGNSA. The CDR3 sequence is CASSLAPTSGGGKETQYF. CDR3 DNA: TGTGCCAGCAGCTTAGCCCCGACTAGCGGGGGAGGGAAAGAGACCCAGTACTTC.

The genes are TRBV12-3 or TRBV12-4 and TRBJ2-1, with 7 bases that match TRBD2. This CDR3 region has 14 residues. V gave up 10 bases and J gave up 4 bases; unmatched junction bases: 10. CDR3 nucleotide sequence: TGTGCCATAAGGCCGCTAGCGGATTACAATGAGCAGTTCTTC. The encoded protein is CAIRPLADYNEQFF.

In DNA, the CDR3 is TGTGCCAGCAGCCGCGGGGGGGCTCAAGAGACCCAGTACTTC. Amino acid sequence: CASSRGGAQETQYF. This chain joins TRBV7-9 and TRBJ2-5, with 9 bases that match TRBD2. CDR1 is SEHNR and CDR2 is FQNEAQ in the germline V gene (reference sequence). The CDR3 consists of 14 residues. The junction had 3 bases not matched to a gene; V was cut back by 5 bases and J by 2 bases.

This clonotype was observed once. Germline and junction disagree at one end, which may indicate a read error. The chain has TRBV4-3 and TRBJ2-4, with a tentative D call TRBD1 (6 bases). The last part of the DNA fits TRBJ2-7 better; the J call may be wrong. CDR3 size: 18 residues. Germline assignment: CDR1 LGHNA and CDR2 YSLEER. CDR3 in amino acids: CVSSQNPSLLGASYEQYF. The CDR3, as DNA: TGCGTCAGCAGCCAAAATCCATCACTTTTGGGGGCCTCCTACGAGCAGTACTTC.

This clonotype has just a few counts. The rearrangement links TRBV7-2 to TRBJ1-4; D might be TRBD1 (6 bases). The germline CDR1 and CDR2 sequences are SGHTA and FQGNSA. CDR3 size: 15 residues. Trimming removed 1 base from V and 7 bases from J, with 13 bases in between. CDR3 amino acids: CASSLGGARAEKLFF. The DNA of the CDR3 is TGTGCCAGCAGCTTAGGGGGGGCCAGGGCTGAAAAACTGTTTTTT.

The V and J genes are TRBV11-1 and TRBJ2-1, with D possibly TRBD1 on 6 matching bases. From germline, CDR1 is SGHAT and CDR2 FQDESV (reference sequence). The CDR3 runs to 15 residues. The V gene lost 5 bases and the J gene lost 5 bases, with 16 bases spanning the gap. For the CDR3, the DNA is TGTGCCAGCAGCCAACTGACAGGTCCGGACAATGAGCAGTTCTTC. Amino acids: CASSQLTGPDNEQFF.

A remark on this clonotype: A much larger clonotype is one base distant, so this may be a read error. The genes are TRBV7-6 and TRBJ2-1; 14 bases are shared with TRBD2. Per germline, CDR1 SGHVS and CDR2 FNYEAQ. The length of the CDR3 is 15 residues. CDR3 region: CACSRTSGGWNEQFF. The CDR3 region has the DNA TGTGCCTGCAGCCGGACTAGCGGGGGGTGGAATGAGCAGTTCTTC.

In its sample, this clonotype was seen many times. V usage is TRBV20-1 and J usage is TRBJ2-7, with TRBD2 identical over 8 bases. Germline V gives CDR1 DFQATT, CDR2 SNEGSKA (reference sequence). Unmatched junction bases numbered 13, after V lost 6 bases and J lost 3 bases. The CDR3 sequence is 15 residues long. The CDR3 reads CSAVTTGGADYEQYF. As DNA, the CDR3 is TGCAGTGCCGTAACAACCGGGGGGGCGGACTACGAGCAGTACTTC.

The V gene is TRBV12-3 or TRBV12-4, the J gene TRBJ1-2; D remains unclear. V lost 5 bases and J 5 bases, leaving 9 bases between the germline ends. The CDR3 spans 12 residues. The CDR3 spells CASSILSYGYTF. The CDR3 DNA reads TGTGCCAGCAGTATCCTTAGTTATGGCTACACCTTC.

About this clonotype itself: At one end, the junction sequence differs from germline, possibly due to a read error. This chain joins TRBV7-9 and TRBJ1-5, with D tentatively TRBD1 (5 bases). This CDR3 comprises 15 residues. Per germline, CDR1 SEHNR and CDR2 FQNEAQ (reference sequence). In DNA form, the CDR3 reads TGTGCCGGCAGCCTCCTCCTCGGGGGAGATGGGCCCCAGCATTTT. This codes for CAGSLLLGGDGPQHF.

This clonotype was found a few times. V usage is TRBV2 and J usage is TRBJ2-6; D unresolved. This CDR3 has 14 amino acids. Trimming removed 4 bases at V and 3 bases at J, with 7 bases between. From germline, CDR1 is SNHLY and CDR2 FYNNEI. The CDR3 here is CASSVGIGANVLTF. The CDR3 bases are TGTGCCAGCAGTGTGGGTATTGGGGCCAACGTCCTGACTTTC.

The gene calls are TRBV9 and TRBJ2-1; unclear D gene. Germline V gives CDR1 SGDLS, CDR2 YYNGEE. V shed 0 bases and J shed 6 bases, with 10 bases lying between them. The CDR3 runs to 14 residues. The DNA for the CDR3 is TGTGCCAGCAGCGTAGATGGGATTTCCAATGAGCAGTTCTTC. Encoded protein: CASSVDGISNEQFF.

The CDR3 bases are TGTGCCTGGAGTACCTCTAGCGGGGGGGCCTACGAGCAGTACTTC. Translating it yields CAWSTSSGGAYEQYF. The chain joins TRBV30 to TRBJ2-7; 12 bases line up with TRBD2. CDR1 is GTSNPN and CDR2 is SVGIG in the germline V gene (reference sequence). J lost 2 bases, V lost 2 bases, and 4 bases had no gene match. CDR3 length: 15 residues.

This clonotype was found once. At one of its ends the junction is not consistent with the germline gene, which may arise from a read error. This rearrangement joins TRBV7-2 to TRBJ1-1; D is undetermined. Germline V gene lookup returns CDR1 SGHTA and CDR2 FQGNSA. CDR3 length: 13 residues. The CDR3 DNA reads as TGTGCCGGCAGCTTCACAATGAACATTGAAGCTTTCTTT. It codes for CAGSFTMNIEAFF.

Here the CDR3 DNA reads TGCGCCAGCAGCCAAGGGGGGGGTTTATATGGCTACACCTTC. Its translation is CASSQGGGLYGYTF. The chain uses TRBV4-3 and TRBJ1-2, with D possibly being TRBD1 (5 bases). Germline V CDR1 and CDR2: LGHNA, YSLEER. The CDR3 is 14 residues long. The V end lost 1 base, the J end lost 5 bases, and 11 bases lay between the germline ends.

The chain employs TRBV7-2 and TRBJ2-4; D may be TRBD1 or TRBD2 (5 bases each). The end of the DNA aligns better with TRBJ2-7, so the J call may be wrong. The CDR3 totals 15 residues. The germline gives CDR1 SGHTA, CDR2 FQGNSA. The CDR3 nucleotides read TGTGCCAGCAGCTTAGTTCCGGGGCGCGACTACGAGCAGTACTTC. It specifies CASSLVPGRDYEQYF.

Regarding this clonotype: A read error may explain this, as a much larger clone is one base away. The chain links TRBV12-3 or TRBV12-4 to TRBJ2-6; D not certain. This CDR3 contains 14 residues. V was clipped by 2 bases and J by 3 bases, with 5 bases between them. CDR3 region: CASSLWVGANVLTF. The CDR3 DNA follows: TGTGCCAGCAGTTTATGGGTTGGGGCCAACGTCCTGACTTTC.

This rearrangement joins TRBV6-5 to TRBJ1-2; D not resolved. This CDR3 comprises 13 residues. Germline V gene lookup returns CDR1 MNHEY and CDR2 SVGAGI. Trimming removed 2 bases at V and 8 bases at J, with 12 bases between. The CDR3 reads CASSYELSGGYTF. The CDR3 bases are TGTGCCAGCAGTTACGAGCTTTCGGGGGGCTACACCTTC.

This clonotype has more than one count but fewer than ten. This chain uses TRBV28 with TRBJ2-7; D assignment may be TRBD1 or TRBD2 (5 bases each). Between the trimmed V and J ends, which lost 7 bases and 2 bases, there was a span of 18 bases. This CDR3 has 15 residues. The V gene's germline CDR1 is MDHEN and CDR2 SYDVKM. CDR3 nucleotides: TGTGCCAGCACCCAGAGGGGAAAGGTCCCCTACGAGCAGTACTTC. Translating it yields CASTQRGKVPYEQYF.

This clonotype was observed a handful of times. The chain uses TRBV6-6 and TRBJ2-3, with 13 bases matching TRBD2. This CDR3 comprises 14 residues. Germline lookup yields CDR1 MNHNY and CDR2 SVGAGI (reference sequence). J lost 3 bases, V lost 10 bases, and 4 bases had no gene match. The CDR3 DNA reads as TGTGCCACCCAGACTAGCGGGGGGACAGATACGCAGTATTTT. It yields the protein CATQTSGGTDTQYF.

This clonotype was detected only a few times. The rearrangement uses TRBV7-3 and TRBJ2-7; D may match TRBD1 or TRBD2 (5 bases each). The V and J ends lost 0 bases and 0 bases respectively, with 9 bases between them. From germline, CDR1 is SGHTA and CDR2 FQGTGA. This CDR3 has 15 amino acids. The CDR3 is CASSLTGVTSYEQYF. The CDR3 nucleotides are TGTGCCAGCAGCTTAACGGGGGTCACCTCCTACGAGCAGTACTTC. Based on the CDR3 plus reference TRBV7-3 and TRBJ2-7, the full variable domain is GAGVSQTPSNKVTEKGKYVELRCDPISGHTALYWYRQSLGQGPEFLIYFQGTGAADDSGLPNDRFFAVRPEGSVSTLKIQRTERGDSAVYLCASSLTGVTSYEQYFGPGTRLTVT.

The chain employs TRBV7-2 and TRBJ2-4; D gene uncertain. The J call may not be correct, given that the DNA end is closer to TRBJ2-5. The CDR3 has 14 residues. Germline V gene data show CDR1 as SGHTA and CDR2 as FQGNSA. CDR3 in amino acids: CASSFDQTGGTQYF. The CDR3 DNA sequence: TGTGCCAGCAGCTTCGACCAAACTGGTGGGACCCAGTACTTC.

This clonotype was picked up a small number of times. The chain employs TRBV2 and TRBJ1-5; 7 bases fit TRBD1. V shed 4 bases, J shed 2 bases, and the junction held 8 bases outside the gene matches. The germline V gene encodes CDR1 SNHLY and CDR2 FYNNEI. CDR3 length: 16 amino acids. CDR3 protein: CASSVGAGGGNQPQHF. The CDR3 region has the DNA TGTGCCAGCAGTGTCGGGGCAGGGGGAGGCAATCAGCCCCAGCATTTT. Full variable domain (missing parts from reference TRBV2 and TRBJ1-5): EPEVTQTPSHQVTQMGQEVILRCVPISNHLYFYWYRQILGQKVEFLVSFYNNEISEKSEIFDDQFSVERPDGSNFTLKIRSTKLEDSAMYFCASSVGAGGGNQPQHFGDGTRLSIL.

The V gene is TRBV15, the J gene TRBJ1-2; the match to TRBD1 covers 10 bases. Germline V gene lookup returns CDR1 LNHNV and CDR2 YYDKDF (reference sequence). The CDR3 runs to 14 residues. V shed 5 bases, J shed 8 bases, and the junction held 8 bases outside the gene matches. The DNA of the CDR3 is TGTGCCACCAGCGGCGGGACAGGGGCCAACGGCTACACCTTC. Translated: CATSGGTGANGYTF.

The chain uses TRBV7-8 and TRBJ2-1; the D is unclear. CDR3 length: 14 residues. The germline gives CDR1 SGHVS, CDR2 FQNEAQ. V dropped 1 base and J dropped 6 bases, with 10 bases sitting between them. This CDR3 reads CASSLGFLGNEQFF. In DNA, the CDR3 is TGTGCCAGCAGCTTAGGCTTCCTGGGCAATGAGCAGTTCTTC.

The chain couples TRBV7-3 to TRBJ2-1, with TRBD2 as a possible D gene (6 bases). The germline gives CDR1 SGHTA, CDR2 FQGTGA. The CDR3 totals 14 residues. The ends were cut back, 5 bases at V and 5 bases at J, with 13 bases in the middle. CDR3 coding DNA: TGTGCCAGCAGCCCAACGCGGGGTAACAATGAGCAGTTCTTC. Translated: CASSPTRGNNEQFF.

About this clonotype: A read error may produce the germline difference seen at one junction end. This rearrangement joins TRBV29-1 to TRBJ2-1, with 9 bases aligning to TRBD2. The CDR3 loop spans 13 amino acids. Germline V gene data show CDR1 as SQVTM and CDR2 as ANQGSEA. CDR3 bases: TGCAGCGGAGCGGGGGGTGAGGCCAATGAGCAGGTCTTC. Protein: CSGAGGEANEQVF.

This clonotype appeared a few times. This chain links TRBV24-1 with TRBJ2-1, with 9 bases lining up with TRBD2. The CDR3 spans 12 residues. Germline-derived CDR1 and CDR2 are KGHDR and SFDVKD. The junction had 7 bases not matched to a gene; V was cut back by 7 bases and J by 13 bases. Written as DNA, the CDR3 is TGTGCCACCAGCGCACTAGCGGGCCGTCAGTTCTTC. It yields the protein CATSALAGRQFF.

This clonotype was observed a few times. The chain carries TRBV7-2 and TRBJ2-4; D might be TRBD1 or TRBD2, each matching 5 bases. CDR3 size: 14 residues. Germline V gives CDR1 SGHTA, CDR2 FQGNSA. V was trimmed by 2 bases and J by 8 bases, leaving 13 bases between them. The DNA for the CDR3 is TGTGCCAGCAGCTTATCGGCAGGGAGTGACATTCAGTACTTC. Translated: CASSLSAGSDIQYF.

This clonotype has only a few counts. The CDR3 loop reads CASSGDRAHYGYTF. The DNA of the CDR3 is TGTGCCAGCAGCGGTGACAGGGCGCACTATGGCTACACCTTC. The chain is built from TRBV11-3 and TRBJ1-2, with 7 positions matching TRBD1. The germline V gene has CDR1 SGHNT and CDR2 YENEEA. The CDR3 runs 14 residues. The J segment lost 3 bases and the V segment lost 5 bases, leaving 6 bases of the junction unmatched.

This chain connects TRBV27 to TRBJ1-2, with D tentatively TRBD1 (6 bases). Looked up from germline, CDR1 is MNHEY and CDR2 is SMNVEV (reference sequence). V lost 3 bases to trimming and J lost 8 bases, with 13 bases between them. CDR3 length: 13 amino acids. CDR3 loop: CASSFQGRWGYTF. In DNA form, the CDR3 reads TGTGCCAGCAGTTTTCAGGGGCGGTGGGGCTACACCTTC.